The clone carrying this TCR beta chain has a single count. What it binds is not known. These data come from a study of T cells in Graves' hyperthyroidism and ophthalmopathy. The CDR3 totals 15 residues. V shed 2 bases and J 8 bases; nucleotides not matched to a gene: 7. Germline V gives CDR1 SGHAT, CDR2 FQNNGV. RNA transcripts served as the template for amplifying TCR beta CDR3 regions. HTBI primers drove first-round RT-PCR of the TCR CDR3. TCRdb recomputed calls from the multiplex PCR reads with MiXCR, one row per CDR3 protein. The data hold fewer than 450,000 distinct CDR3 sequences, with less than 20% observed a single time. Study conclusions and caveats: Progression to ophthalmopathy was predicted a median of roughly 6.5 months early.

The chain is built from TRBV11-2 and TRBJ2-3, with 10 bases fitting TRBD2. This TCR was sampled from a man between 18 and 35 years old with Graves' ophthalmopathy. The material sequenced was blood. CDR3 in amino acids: CASSLSGGATRTQYF. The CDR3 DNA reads TGTGCCAGCAGCTTAAGCGGGGGGGCCACCCGTACGCAGTATTTT. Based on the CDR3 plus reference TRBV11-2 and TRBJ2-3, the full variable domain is EAGVAQSPRYKIIEKRQSVAFWCNPISGHATLYWYQQILGQGPKLLIQFQNNGVVDDSQLPKDRFSAERLKGVDSTLKIQPAKLEDSAVYLCASSLSGGATRTQYFGPGTRLTVL.